Detailed here is one T cell receptor (beta chain). Antigen specificity is unknown. Sequenced by immunoSEQ multiplex PCR; TCRdb stores in-frame clones only, minus some. The table shows approximately 120,000 clones, with 92% occurring only once. These data belong to a study of T cell responses to AZD1222 COVID-19 vaccine. About the study: Samples with a second dose at about 4 or about 12 weeks were pooled together. Findings and limits, study-wide: CD4 TCRs associated with vaccination spanned spike, dominating at 160-218 and 743-854. Donors were mostly white British, more females; clonal diversity possibly underestimated.

Sequenced material: peripheral blood, taken on day 0 of AZD1222 vaccination. The sequence was collected from an adult in good health.

CDR3 sequence reads: CASGGTSTDTQYF. The CDR3 DNA reads as TGTGCCAGCGGGGGGACCAGCACAGATACGCAGTATTTT. The J gene is TRBJ2-3, the V gene TRBV2; TRBD2 might be the D (6 bases). Germline V gene sequence: CDR1 SNHLY, CDR2 FYNNEI. This CDR3 region has 13 residues. The germline V and J ends were trimmed by 8 bases and 0 bases, with 9 bases remaining between them.